Listed below are T cell receptor beta chains from one sample, sequenced in a study of T cells expressing NK-cell markers. TCRdb reanalyzed the 5' RACE reads, giving one entry per CDR3 protein sequence and no DNA. This table holds 300,000 to 450,000 distinct CDR3 sequences. Sequenced material: blood T cells: a sorted CD56 or NKG2C T cell subset, CD4+ or CD8+ T cells, or bulk PBMC T cells (not recorded which). The receptors come from a man between 18 and 69 years old in good health. Each CDR3 is given with its conserved first and last residue. Fields, in order: V gene, J gene, CDR3 protein.

V: TRBV5-1; J: TRBJ2-2; CDR3: CASSWPGLAGLTGELFF
V: TRBV5-5; J: TRBJ2-1; CDR3: CASSLGLPSYNEQFF
V: TRBV6-2/TRBV6-3; J: TRBJ2-5; CDR3: CASTKGQETQYF
V: TRBV4-2; J: TRBJ2-3; CDR3: CASSQISGGDTSTDTQYF
V: TRBV12-3/TRBV12-4; J: TRBJ2-5; CDR3: CASSFGKETQYF
V: TRBV29-1; J: TRBJ2-1; CDR3: CSVRYRDRGRVYNEQFF
V: TRBV19; J: TRBJ2-7; CDR3: CASSIKDRVNGEQYF
V: TRBV29-1; J: TRBJ1-4; CDR3: CSVEGQGASEKLFF
V: TRBV6-1; J: TRBJ2-3; CDR3: CASYPSGGASDTQYF
V: TRBV5-1; J: TRBJ1-1; CDR3: CASSSKSQGRTEAFF
V: TRBV3-1; J: TRBJ1-1; CDR3: CASSQATGIEAFF
V: TRBV7-9; J: TRBJ2-2; CDR3: CASSLSPFSNTGELFF
V: TRBV25-1; J: TRBJ1-1; CDR3: CASSDRSGRNTEAFF
V: TRBV7-9; J: TRBJ1-6; CDR3: CASSSGDGGGTSPLHF